The T cell receptor (beta chain) under discussion was sequenced for a study of control samples from healthy donors and cancer patients. Trimming stripped 6 bases from V and 5 bases from J, with 4 bases between. CDR1 is MNHNY, CDR2 SVGAGI, per germline (reference sequence). CDR3 length: 11 residues. Sequencing used immunoSEQ multiplex PCR; TCRdb keeps in-frame clones, though not all of them. The table shows around 79,000 clones, with over 85% occurring only once. Material: PBMCs. The chain has TRBV6-6 and TRBJ1-4, with D uncertain. This receptor was identified in a woman aged 40 to 49 with lung cancer. The CDR3 sequence: CASRLNEKLFF. CDR3 in DNA: TGTGCCAGCAGGTTGAATGAAAAACTGTTTTTT.